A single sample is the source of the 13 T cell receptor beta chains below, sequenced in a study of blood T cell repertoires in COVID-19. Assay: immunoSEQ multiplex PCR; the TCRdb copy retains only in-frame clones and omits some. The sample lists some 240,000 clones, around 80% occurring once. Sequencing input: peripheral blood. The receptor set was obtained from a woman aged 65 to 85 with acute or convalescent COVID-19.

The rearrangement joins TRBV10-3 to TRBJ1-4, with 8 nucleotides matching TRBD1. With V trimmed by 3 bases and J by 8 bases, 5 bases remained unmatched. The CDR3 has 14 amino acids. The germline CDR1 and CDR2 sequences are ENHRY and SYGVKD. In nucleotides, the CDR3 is TGTGCCATCAGTGACGGACAGGGAAGAGAAAAACTGTTTTTT. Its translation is CAISDGQGREKLFF.

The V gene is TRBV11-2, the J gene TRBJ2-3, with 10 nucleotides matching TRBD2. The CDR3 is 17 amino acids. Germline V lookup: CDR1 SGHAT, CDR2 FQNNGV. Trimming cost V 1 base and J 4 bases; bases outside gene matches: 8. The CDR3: CASSLGVSGGRPDTQYF. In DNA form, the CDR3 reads TGTGCCAGCAGCTTAGGCGTTAGCGGGGGGAGACCAGATACGCAGTATTTT.

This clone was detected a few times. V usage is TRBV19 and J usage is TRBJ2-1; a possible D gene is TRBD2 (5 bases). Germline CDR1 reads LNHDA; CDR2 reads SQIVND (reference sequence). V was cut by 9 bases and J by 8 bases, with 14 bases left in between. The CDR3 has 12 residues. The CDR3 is CASRGLEDEQFF. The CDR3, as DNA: TGTGCCAGCCGAGGGTTGGAGGATGAGCAGTTCTTC.

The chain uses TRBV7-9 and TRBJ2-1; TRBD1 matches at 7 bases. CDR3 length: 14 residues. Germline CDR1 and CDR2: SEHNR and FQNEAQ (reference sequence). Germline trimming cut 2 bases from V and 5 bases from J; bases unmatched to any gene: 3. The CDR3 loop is CASSLLTGDNEQFF. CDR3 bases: TGTGCCAGCAGCTTACTTACAGGGGACAATGAGCAGTTCTTC.

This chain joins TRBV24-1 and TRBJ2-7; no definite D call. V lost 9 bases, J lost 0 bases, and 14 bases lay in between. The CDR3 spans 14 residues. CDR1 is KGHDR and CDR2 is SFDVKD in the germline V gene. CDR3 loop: CATGPTQPSYEQYF. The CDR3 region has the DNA TGTGCCACCGGGCCAACGCAGCCCTCCTACGAGCAGTACTTC.

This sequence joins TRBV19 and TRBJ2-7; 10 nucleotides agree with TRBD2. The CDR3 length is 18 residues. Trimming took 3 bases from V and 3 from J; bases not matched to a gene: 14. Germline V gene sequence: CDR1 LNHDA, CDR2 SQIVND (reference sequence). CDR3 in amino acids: CASSISLAGEMRDYEQYV. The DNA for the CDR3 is TGTGCCAGTAGTATTAGTCTAGCGGGGGAGATGAGGGACTACGAGCAGTACGTC.

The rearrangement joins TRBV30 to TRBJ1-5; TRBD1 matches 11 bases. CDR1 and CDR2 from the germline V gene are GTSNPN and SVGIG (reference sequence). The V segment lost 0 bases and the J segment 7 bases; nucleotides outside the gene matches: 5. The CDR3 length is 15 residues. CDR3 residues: CAWSVMGQGGQPQHF. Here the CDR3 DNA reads TGTGCCTGGAGTGTGATGGGACAGGGGGGCCAGCCCCAGCATTTT.

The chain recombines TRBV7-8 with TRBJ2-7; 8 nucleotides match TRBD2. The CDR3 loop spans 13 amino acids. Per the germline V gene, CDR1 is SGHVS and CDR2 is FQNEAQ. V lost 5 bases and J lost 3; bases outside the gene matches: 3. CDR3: CASSPGGNYEQYF. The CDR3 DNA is TGTGCCAGCAGCCCGGGGGGGAACTACGAGCAGTACTTC.

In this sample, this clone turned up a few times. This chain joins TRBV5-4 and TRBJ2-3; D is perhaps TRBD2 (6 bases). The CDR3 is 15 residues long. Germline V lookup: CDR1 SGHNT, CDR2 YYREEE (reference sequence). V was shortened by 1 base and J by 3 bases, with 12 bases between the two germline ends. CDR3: CASSLPAGGTDTQYF. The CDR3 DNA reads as TGTGCCAGCAGCTTGCCGGCCGGAGGGACAGATACGCAGTATTTT.

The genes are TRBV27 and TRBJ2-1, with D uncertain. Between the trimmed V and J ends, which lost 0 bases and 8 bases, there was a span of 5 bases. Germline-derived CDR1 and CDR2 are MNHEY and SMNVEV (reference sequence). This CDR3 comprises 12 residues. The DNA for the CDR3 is TGTGCCAGCAGTTTATCGAGGTATGAGCAGTTCTTC. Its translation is CASSLSRYEQFF.

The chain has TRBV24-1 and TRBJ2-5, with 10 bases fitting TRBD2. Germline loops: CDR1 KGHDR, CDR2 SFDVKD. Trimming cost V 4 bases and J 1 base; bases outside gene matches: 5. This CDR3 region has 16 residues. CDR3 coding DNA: TGTGCCACCAGTGACTCCGGACTAGCGGTCCAAGAGACCCAGTACTTC. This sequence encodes CATSDSGLAVQETQYF.

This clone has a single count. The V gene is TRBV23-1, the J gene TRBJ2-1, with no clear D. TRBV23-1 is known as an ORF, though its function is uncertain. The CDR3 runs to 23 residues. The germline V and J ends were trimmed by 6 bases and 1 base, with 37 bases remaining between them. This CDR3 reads CASSSSIGPSSRILAKSYNEQFF. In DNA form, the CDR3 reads TGCGCCAGCAGCTCCTCAATCGGTCCATCGTCCAGGATCCTCGCAAAGTCCTACAATGAGCAGTTCTTC.

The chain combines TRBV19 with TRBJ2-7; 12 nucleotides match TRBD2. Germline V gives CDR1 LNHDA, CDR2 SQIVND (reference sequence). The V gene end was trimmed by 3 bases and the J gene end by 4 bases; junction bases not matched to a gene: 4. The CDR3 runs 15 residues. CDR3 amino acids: CASSITSGGRYEQYF. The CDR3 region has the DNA TGTGCCAGTAGTATCACTAGCGGGGGGAGATACGAGCAGTACTTC.